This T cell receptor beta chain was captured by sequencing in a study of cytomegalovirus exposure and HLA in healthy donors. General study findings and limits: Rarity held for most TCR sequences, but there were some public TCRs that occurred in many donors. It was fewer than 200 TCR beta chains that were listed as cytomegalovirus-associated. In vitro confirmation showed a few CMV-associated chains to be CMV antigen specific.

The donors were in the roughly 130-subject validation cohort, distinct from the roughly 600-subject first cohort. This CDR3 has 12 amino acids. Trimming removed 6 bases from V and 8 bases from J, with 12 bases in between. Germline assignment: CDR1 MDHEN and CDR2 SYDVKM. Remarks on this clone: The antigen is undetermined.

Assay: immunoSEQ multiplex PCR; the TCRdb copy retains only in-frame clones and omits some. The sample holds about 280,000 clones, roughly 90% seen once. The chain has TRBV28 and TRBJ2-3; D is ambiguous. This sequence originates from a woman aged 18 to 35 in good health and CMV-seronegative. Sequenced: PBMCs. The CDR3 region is CASRPPEATQYF. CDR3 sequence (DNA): TGTGCCAGCAGACCCCCAGAGGCTACGCAGTATTTT.